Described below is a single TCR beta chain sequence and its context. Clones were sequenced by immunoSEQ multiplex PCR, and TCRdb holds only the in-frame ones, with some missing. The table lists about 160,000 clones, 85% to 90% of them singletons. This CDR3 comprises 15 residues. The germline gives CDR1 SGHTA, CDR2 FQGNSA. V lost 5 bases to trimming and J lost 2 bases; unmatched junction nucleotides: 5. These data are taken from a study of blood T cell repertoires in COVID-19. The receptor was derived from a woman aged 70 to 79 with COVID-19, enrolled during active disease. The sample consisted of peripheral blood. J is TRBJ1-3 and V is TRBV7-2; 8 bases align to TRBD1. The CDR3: CASSIDRGTGNTIYF. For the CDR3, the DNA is TGTGCCAGCAGCATTGACAGGGGAACTGGAAACACCATATATTTT.